This T cell receptor (beta chain) was documented in a study of blood T cell repertoires in COVID-19. Study details: Acute and convalescent COVID-19 samples came from the United States, Italy and Spain. T cells, B-cell-depleted T cells, or PBMCs supplied cDNA or gDNA.

Authors' data handling: Amplification of reference gene primers provided the estimated nucleated cell counts. Data came from immunoSEQ multiplex PCR; TCRdb stores just in-frame clones and leaves some out. For V, J and clone size, that table is used; D and trimming come from the DNA. The top ten hold 8.5% to 10% of the sample, which has 97,000 or so clones, 84% seen once. This CDR3 has 15 amino acids. The germline V gene encodes CDR1 SGHDN and CDR2 FVKESK. Unmatched junction bases numbered 6, after V lost 1 base and J lost 7 bases. The chain uses TRBV14 and TRBJ2-3, with 9 bases aligning to TRBD1. This clonotype was sampled from a man in his forties or fifties with active or convalescent COVID-19. The sample taken for sequencing was peripheral blood. The CDR3 region is CASSQVQTGGNTQYF. CDR3 DNA: TGTGCCAGCAGCCAAGTACAGACAGGGGGGAATACGCAGTATTTT.